This T cell receptor (beta chain) stems from a study of PD-1 blockade in classical Hodgkin lymphoma. A remark on this clone: Antigen specificity is unknown.

The time point was: newly diagnosed, previously untreated cHL patient sample. General observations from the study: Lower baseline TCR diversity was reported for newly diagnosed patients than for healthy donors. The origin of the repertoire differences remains undefined, with disease activity or prior therapy as possible causes.

CDR3 length equals 15 residues. Sequenced by immunoSEQ multiplex PCR; TCRdb stores in-frame clones only, minus some. The sample records approximately 70,000 clones, over 90% being singletons. Material for sequencing was peripheral blood mononuclear cells (PBMCs). This clonotype originated in a human donor with classical Hodgkin lymphoma. The gene calls are TRBV21-1 and TRBJ1-5. TRBV21-1 corresponds to a pseudogene. CDR3: CASSRADTGYQPQHF. CDR3 nucleotide sequence: TGTGCCAGCAGCAGGGCTGACACGGGCTATCAGCCCCAGCATTTT.